These T cell receptor beta chains were read from a single sample in a study of T cell changes during pregnancy in multiple sclerosis. The protocol was immunoSEQ multiplex PCR, while the TCRdb copy is restricted to in-frame clones and leaves out a portion. The profile shows almost 65,000 clones, approximately 92% of them singletons. The material sequenced was peripheral blood, taken in the first trimester of pregnancy. The receptors here all came from a female donor with multiple sclerosis, enrolled in a pregnancy study. CDR3s include the opening cysteine and the closing phenylalanine or tryptophan. A D gene is named only where the DNA matches it firmly. A clone size is listed for some rows: how often the clone was seen (once, few, many), or a class if it is expanded.

TRBD1	TRBV27	TRBJ1-1	-	TGTGCCAGCAGGGATCAGGGGGAGACTGAAGCTTTCTTT	CASRDQGETEAFF
TRBD1	TRBV6-6	TRBJ1-1	-	TGTGCCAGCAGTCAGGGGACAGGGGCCTTAAATACTGAAGCTTTCTTT	CASSQGTGALNTEAFF
TRBD1	TRBV19	TRBJ2-2	-	TGTGCCAGTAGTATACGGACAGGCGCGAACACCGGGGAGCTGTTTTTT	CASSIRTGANTGELFF
TRBD1	TRBV30	TRBJ1-2	-	TGTGCCTGGAGTCAACAGAGGACAGGGCCTGGCTACACCTTC	CAWSQQRTGPGYTF
TRBD2	TRBV5-6	TRBJ2-7	-	TGTGCCAGCAGCTCGGGGACTAGCGCCTACGAGCAGTACTTC	CASSSGTSAYEQYF
-	TRBV10-2	TRBJ1-1	-	TGCGCCAGCAGCCAGGGGTGGAACACTGAAGCTTTCTTT	CASSQGWNTEAFF
TRBD1	TRBV7-2	TRBJ1-2	-	TGTGCCAGCACTCTACAGGGGGCTCTGTTGCCTCGTGGCTACACCTTC	CASTLQGALLPRGYTF
-	TRBV19	TRBJ1-1	-	TGTGCCAGTAGTATAGCTCCTGGAGCGAACACTGAAGCTTTCTTT	CASSIAPGANTEAFF
TRBD1	TRBV29-1	TRBJ2-3	-	TGCAGCGTTGATCGACAGGGGTCAGATACGCAGTATTTT	CSVDRQGSDTQYF
TRBD1	TRBV7-8	TRBJ1-5	few	TGTGCCAGCAGCGCGGACAGGGGGATTTATCAGCCCCAGCATTTT	CASSADRGIYQPQHF
-	TRBV7-9	TRBJ2-5	-	TGTGCCAGCAGCTCCGGGAAAGAGACCCAGTACTTC	CASSSGKETQYF
-	TRBV7-9	TRBJ2-7	once	TGTGCCAGCAGCCCGGCGGGTTCCTACGAGCAGTACTTC	CASSPAGSYEQYF
-	TRBV5-1	TRBJ2-5	-	TGCGCCAGCAGCTTAACGGTCCTTGTGGAGACCCAGTACTTC	CASSLTVLVETQYF
TRBD1	TRBV14	TRBJ1-1	-	TGTGCCAGCAGCCACAGGACAGGGGTGGGCACTGAAGCTTTCTTT	CASSHRTGVGTEAFF
TRBD1	TRBV28	TRBJ2-7	once	TGTGCCAGCAGTTTACCCTCGAAGGACAGGACCTACGAGCAGTACTTC	CASSLPSKDRTYEQYF
TRBD2	TRBV27	TRBJ2-7	few	TGTGCCAGCAGTCCGACTAGCGGGAGTTTTTACGAGCAGTACTTC	CASSPTSGSFYEQYF
-	TRBV28	TRBJ1-4	-	TGTGCCAGCAGCCCGCCGAGAGGAAAACTGTTTTTT	CASSPPRGKLFF
TRBD1	TRBV6-5	TRBJ2-7	-	TGTGCCAGCAGTCTAGGACAGGGAGCCTACGAGCAGTACTTC	CASSLGQGAYEQYF
-	TRBV7-8	TRBJ2-2	-	TGTGCCAGCAGCCAGATTTGGACTGGCGACACCGGGGAGCTGTTTTTT	CASSQIWTGDTGELFF
TRBD2	TRBV6-5	TRBJ2-7	-	TGTGCCACTTGGACTAGCGGGACCTACGAGCAGTACTTC	CATWTSGTYEQYF
TRBD1	TRBV7-2	TRBJ1-4	-	TGTGCCAGCAGCCAACAGGGGTTTGGGGAAAAACTGTTTTTT	CASSQQGFGEKLFF
TRBD2	TRBV5-5	TRBJ2-7	-	TGTGCCAGCAGACGGGAGGTGGGGCGCTACGAGCAGTACTTC	CASRREVGRYEQYF
-	TRBV9	TRBJ1-4	-	TGTGCCAGCAGCTTCGGCGGGGCTGCTAATGAAAAACTGTTTTTT	CASSFGGAANEKLFF
-	TRBV11-2	TRBJ1-1	-	TGTGCCAGCAGCTCCAGGTTCGGCACTGAAGCTTTCTTT	CASSSRFGTEAFF